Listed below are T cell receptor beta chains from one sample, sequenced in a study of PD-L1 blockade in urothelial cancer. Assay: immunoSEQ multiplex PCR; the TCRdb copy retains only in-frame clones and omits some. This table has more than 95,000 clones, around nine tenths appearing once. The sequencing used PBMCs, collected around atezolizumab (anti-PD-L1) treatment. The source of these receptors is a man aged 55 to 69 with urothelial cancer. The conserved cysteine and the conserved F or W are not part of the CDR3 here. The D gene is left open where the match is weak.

ATRLAGRTDTQY | TRBJ2-3 | TRBV10-3 | TRBD2
ASSSGLAGVDEQF | TRBJ2-1 | TRBV5-1 | TRBD2
ASSFRVLSYEQY | TRBJ2-7 | TRBV11-3 | NA
ASSREDTGELF | TRBJ2-2 | TRBV2 | NA
ASSALADQETQY | TRBJ2-5 | TRBV28 | TRBD2
ASTPLAGYVETQY | TRBJ2-5 | TRBV11-2 | TRBD2
AREVDTEAF | TRBJ1-1 | TRBV5-1 | NA
ASCKLTSGSSGTQY | TRBJ2-3 | TRBV28 | TRBD2
ASSYAGSNQPQH | TRBJ1-5 | TRBV6-5 | NA
ASSLSLRGYT | TRBJ1-2 | TRBV28 | NA
ASTSRGRGNQPQH | TRBJ1-5 | TRBV19 | NA